What follows are 20 T cell receptor beta chains derived from one specimen sequenced in a study of blood T cell repertoires in COVID-19 (dated by TCRdb to about 2020). Library construction relied on the immunoSEQ multiplex PCR assay. TCRdb provides this immuneACCESS table in a form limited to in-frame rearrangements. Some clones are lacking; in checked studies, under half of them reflect an unresolved V gene, and why the rest are absent is not known. The sample profile shows approximately 470,000 clones; about 90% of them were found once. The ten biggest clones cover about 0.7% of the sample. The sample consisted of PBMCs or T cells enriched from blood (not recorded which). The receptors were gathered from a woman under 30 who had recovered from COVID-19.

The J gene is TRBJ2-1, the V gene TRBV15; D remains ambiguous. CDR3 length: 13 amino acids. Germline V lookup: CDR1 LNHNV, CDR2 YYDKDF (reference sequence). V lost 0 bases and J lost 7, with 7 bases in between. CDR3 coding DNA: TGTGCCACCAGCAGAGATCGGGTGAATGAGCAGTTCTTC. Translation gives CATSRDRVNEQFF.

The V call is TRBV29-1, the J call TRBJ1-1; possibly TRBD1 for D (6 bases). Germline loops: CDR1 SQVTM, CDR2 ANQGSEA. This CDR3 region has 13 residues. The V end lost 6 bases, the J end lost 10 bases, and 21 bases lay between the germline ends. The CDR3: CSVGYGTKAGAFF. In nucleotides, the CDR3 is TGCAGCGTCGGTTACGGGACAAAGGCTGGAGCTTTCTTT.

The rearrangement uses TRBV2 and TRBJ1-1; unclear D gene. This CDR3 comprises 14 residues. V was shortened by 8 bases and J by 3 bases, with 16 bases between the two germline ends. The germline gives CDR1 SNHLY, CDR2 FYNNEI. The CDR3 sequence is CASEFLMRDTEAFF. CDR3 DNA sequence: TGTGCCAGCGAGTTCCTGATGCGGGACACTGAAGCTTTCTTT.

The CDR3 loop is CSVEGGGPDSSYGYTF. In nucleotides, the CDR3 is TGCAGCGTTGAAGGGGGGGGCCCTGACAGTTCCTATGGCTACACCTTC. The chain uses TRBV29-1 and TRBJ1-2; D is perhaps TRBD1 (6 bases). The CDR3 has 16 amino acids. V lost 1 base and J lost 4, with 19 bases in between. The V gene's germline CDR1 is SQVTM and CDR2 ANQGSEA. Full variable domain (rest looked up from reference TRBV29-1 and TRBJ1-2): SAVISQKPSRDICQRGTSLTIQCQVDSQVTMMFWYRQQPGQSLTLIATANQGSEATYESGFVIDKFPISRPNLTFSTLTVSNMSPEDSSIYLCSVEGGGPDSSYGYTFGSGTRLTVV.

J is TRBJ1-2 and V is TRBV5-6; 11 bases align to TRBD1. With 5 bases clipped from V and 4 bases from J, the junction kept 7 bases outside the gene matches. There are 15 residues in the CDR3. Germline assignment: CDR1 SGHDT and CDR2 YYEEEE. CDR3 DNA sequence: TGTGCCAGCAGTATGGGACAGGGGGTCCTCTATGGCTACACCTTC. Translating it yields CASSMGQGVLYGYTF.

This clone was counted a few times. The gene calls are TRBV19 and TRBJ2-5; tentatively, D is TRBD2 (6 bases). V lost 6 bases and J 5 bases, leaving 22 bases between the germline ends. Per the germline V gene, CDR1 is LNHDA and CDR2 is SQIVND (reference sequence). The CDR3 consists of 16 residues. The CDR3 loop is CASSGMGIGGSETQYF. The DNA for the CDR3 is TGTGCCAGTAGCGGGATGGGGATCGGGGGATCGGAGACCCAGTACTTC.

The chain has TRBV4-1 and TRBJ2-3, with TRBD1 matching over 7 bases. CDR3 length: 16 amino acids. V shed 0 bases and J 3 bases; nucleotides not matched to a gene: 6. Germline-derived CDR1 and CDR2 are MGHRA and YSYEKL. CDR3 region: CASSQEGGDNTDTQYF. The CDR3 bases are TGCGCCAGCAGCCAAGAAGGGGGCGATAATACAGATACGCAGTATTTT.

The genes are TRBV21-1 and TRBJ1-2. TRBV21-1 is termed a pseudogene. This CDR3 comprises 16 residues. CDR3 nucleotides: TGTGCCAGCAGCAAAGAGCTCGGAGAGGTAGAGGATGGCTACACCTTC. Protein sequence: CASSKELGEVEDGYTF.

V and J are TRBV3-1 (or the pseudogene TRBV3-2) and TRBJ1-1; 7 bases line up with TRBD1. CDR1 is LGHDT and CDR2 is YNNKEL in the germline V gene (reference sequence). The J segment lost 7 bases and the V segment lost 0 bases, leaving 11 bases of the junction unmatched. The CDR3 has 16 residues. The CDR3 here is CASSQDEGASVYEAFF. The CDR3 DNA reads as TGTGCCAGCAGCCAAGATGAGGGGGCGAGTGTCTATGAAGCTTTCTTT.

Note on this clone: This sample includes further DNA sequences coding for the same CDR3. V gene TRBV28 combines with J gene TRBJ2-7; 11 nucleotides line up with TRBD1. V was pared by 2 bases and J by 3 bases, with 0 bases of the junction left unmatched. The CDR3 has 14 residues. Germline values: CDR1 MDHEN, CDR2 SYDVKM. The chain's CDR3 is CASSLGTGGYEQYF. The CDR3 bases are TGTGCCAGCAGTTTAGGGACAGGGGGCTACGAGCAGTACTTC.

This clone was found a few times. The chain carries TRBV4-2 and TRBJ1-1; 8 nucleotides match TRBD1. The junction had 9 bases not matched to a gene; V was cut back by 4 bases and J by 5 bases. This CDR3 is 15 amino acids long. From germline, CDR1 is LGHNA and CDR2 YNFKEQ. The CDR3 bases are TGTGCCAGCAGCCCCCCCGGACAGGGAATGACTGAAGCTTTCTTT. Translated: CASSPPGQGMTEAFF.

This chain joins TRBV28 and TRBJ1-2; a weak D match, TRBD1 (5 bases). The germline V gene has CDR1 MDHEN and CDR2 SYDVKM. Between the trimmed V and J ends, which lost 3 bases and 7 bases, there was a span of 12 bases. The CDR3 runs 13 residues. CDR3 nucleotides: TGTGCCAGCAGTTTTAGGGGTCCGGGTGGCTACACCTTC. Protein sequence: CASSFRGPGGYTF.

This sequence joins TRBV29-1 and TRBJ1-2, with 7 bases fitting TRBD1. Trimming removed 6 bases from V and 0 bases from J; junction bases left unmatched: 13. The CDR3 spans 16 residues. The germline gives CDR1 SQVTM, CDR2 ANQGSEA. The CDR3 is CSVYGDREVANYGYTF. Here the CDR3 DNA reads TGCAGCGTGTATGGAGACAGGGAGGTAGCTAACTATGGCTACACCTTC.

The J gene is TRBJ1-1, the V gene TRBV28, with unresolved D. The CDR3 totals 13 residues. Trimming removed 6 bases from V and 5 bases from J, with 13 bases in between. CDR1 MDHEN and CDR2 SYDVKM come from the germline V gene. The chain's CDR3 is CASRPLGRTEAFF. In DNA form, the CDR3 reads TGTGCCAGCAGGCCCCTAGGAAGGACTGAAGCTTTCTTT.

The chain has TRBV6-5 and TRBJ1-5; tentative D call: TRBD1 (6 bases). The V and J ends lost 6 bases and 5 bases respectively, with 11 bases between them. The CDR3 extends over 13 amino acids. Germline lookup yields CDR1 MNHEY and CDR2 SVGAGI. The CDR3 loop reads CASRDSGYQPQHF. The CDR3 nucleotides are TGTGCCAGCAGGGACAGTGGGTATCAGCCCCAGCATTTT.

J is TRBJ2-2 and V is TRBV7-9; 12 bases align to TRBD1. The CDR3 runs to 18 residues. Per the germline V gene, CDR1 is SEHNR and CDR2 is FQNEAQ (reference sequence). V lost 6 bases, J lost 7 bases, and 15 bases stayed unmatched. The CDR3 protein is CASSPYTGTGGSDGELFF. DNA of the CDR3: TGTGCCAGCAGTCCTTACACCGGGACAGGGGGCAGTGACGGGGAGCTGTTTTTT.

The chain couples TRBV6-2 or TRBV6-3 to TRBJ2-7, with D perhaps matching TRBD2 (5 bases). Looked up from germline, CDR1 is MNHEY and CDR2 is SVGEGT. CDR3 length: 14 residues. Trimming removed 5 bases from V and 2 bases from J, with 13 bases in between. The CDR3 region is CASSLSLGTYEQYF. In DNA form, the CDR3 reads TGTGCCAGCAGTCTTTCCCTCGGGACCTACGAGCAGTACTTC.

CDR3: CATLGGPPETQYF. CDR3 nucleotide sequence: TGTGCCACCCTCGGGGGACCCCCGGAGACCCAGTACTTC. This sequence joins TRBV6-5 and TRBJ2-5, with D possibly TRBD2 on 6 matching bases. Trimming took off 10 bases at V and 5 bases at J, with 17 bases between the two ends. The CDR3 spans 13 residues. Germline CDR1 MNHEY, CDR2 SVGAGI.

The chain links TRBV7-8 to TRBJ2-2; tentative D call: TRBD2 (5 bases). Germline loops: CDR1 SGHVS, CDR2 FQNEAQ. V lost 5 bases and J 0 bases, leaving 13 bases between the germline ends. The CDR3 has 16 residues. CDR3 region: CASSDEAASNTGELFF. The CDR3 nucleotides read TGTGCCAGCAGCGACGAAGCGGCCTCGAACACCGGGGAGCTGTTTTTT.

J is TRBJ1-1 and V is TRBV5-1; TRBD1 aligns across 11 bases. Looked up from germline, CDR1 is SGHRS and CDR2 is YFSETQ. The CDR3 loop spans 14 amino acids. V shed 3 bases and J 4 bases; nucleotides not matched to a gene: 2. The CDR3 loop is CASSWGTGGTEAFF. The CDR3 bases are TGCGCCAGCAGCTGGGGGACAGGGGGCACTGAAGCTTTCTTT. Looking up the rest from reference TRBV5-1 and TRBJ1-1 gives the full variable domain: KAGVTQTPRYLIKTRGQQVTLSCSPISGHRSVSWYQQTPGQGLQFLFEYFSETQRNKGNFPGRFSGRQFSNSRSEMNVSTLELGDSALYLCASSWGTGGTEAFFGQGTRLTVV.